This T cell receptor beta chain was recorded in a study of cytomegalovirus exposure and HLA in healthy donors. Study results and limitations: Being productive about 87% or about 30% of the time was typical of most TCR beta V segments in an earlier analysis.

The V segment lost 10 bases and the J segment 5 bases; nucleotides outside the gene matches: 17. Germline CDR1 KGHSH, CDR2 LQKENI. The CDR3 has 16 amino acids. This clone was seen just once. Its specificity is unknown. In the PCR, 60 Vbeta and 13 Jbeta primers were used. Measured with immunoSEQ multiplex PCR; TCRdb has only the in-frame clones, and not every one. This repertoire shows over 200,000 clones, over 65% found once; its top ten account for 1% to 1.5%. The rearrangement links TRBV18 to TRBJ2-1, with TRBD2 identical over 7 bases. What was sequenced was PBMCs. The TCR originated in a human donor in good health. CDR3 sequence: CATSSRVKREDNEQFF. In DNA, the CDR3 is TGTGCCACCTCCTCCCGGGTGAAGCGGGAAGACAATGAGCAGTTCTTC.